This TCR beta chain was recorded in a study of blood T cell repertoires in COVID-19. Across the study: COVID-19 samples, acute and convalescent, were from the United States, Italy and Spain. T cells, B-cell-depleted T cells, or PBMCs supplied cDNA or gDNA.

Germline-derived CDR1 and CDR2 are MNHNS and SASEGT. V dropped 2 bases and J dropped 4 bases, with 11 bases sitting between them. The CDR3 covers 14 residues. Original data processing: Reference gene primer amplification gave nucleated cell count estimates. Measured with immunoSEQ multiplex PCR; TCRdb has only the in-frame clones, and not every one. V, J and clone size were drawn from that table, and D and trimming were deduced from the DNA. The repertoire includes more than 65,000 clones, less than 90% of them detected once, and roughly 4% sits in the top ten. Material: peripheral blood. This chain connects TRBV6-1 to TRBJ1-2, with D unclear. This TCR derives from a man aged 50 to 59 with acute or convalescent COVID-19. In DNA, the CDR3 is TGTGCCAGCAGTGAATATACAGCTATCTATGGCTACACCTTC. Translation gives CASSEYTAIYGYTF.